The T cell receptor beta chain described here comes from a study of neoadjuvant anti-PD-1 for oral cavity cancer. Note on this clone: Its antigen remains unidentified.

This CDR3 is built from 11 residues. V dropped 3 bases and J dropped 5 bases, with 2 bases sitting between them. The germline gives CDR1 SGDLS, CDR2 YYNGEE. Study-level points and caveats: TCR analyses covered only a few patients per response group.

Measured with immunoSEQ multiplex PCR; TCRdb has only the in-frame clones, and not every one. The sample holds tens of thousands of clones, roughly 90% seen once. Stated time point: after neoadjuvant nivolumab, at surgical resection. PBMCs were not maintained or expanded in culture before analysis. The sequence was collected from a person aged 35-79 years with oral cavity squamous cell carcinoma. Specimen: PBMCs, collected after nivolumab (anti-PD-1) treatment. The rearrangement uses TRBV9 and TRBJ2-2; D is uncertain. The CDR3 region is CASSGTGELFF. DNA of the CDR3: TGTGCCAGCAGCGGTACCGGGGAGCTGTTTTTT.